The rows below give T cell receptor beta chains drawn from one sample of a study of blood T cell repertoires in COVID-19. Only in-frame clones appear in the TCRdb table, and some are missing; sequencing was by immunoSEQ multiplex PCR. The sample carries 100,000 to 130,000 clones, around 90% recorded once. Sequenced sample: peripheral blood. The receptors come from a woman under 40 with acute or convalescent COVID-19. Both conserved end residues are part of each CDR3. Fields, in order: D gene, clone size, J gene, V gene, CDR3 DNA, CDR3 protein. A D gene is named only where the DNA matches it firmly. The listing skips clone size in some rows; elsewhere it reads once, few, many or a size class.

TRBD2 | - | TRBJ2-7 | TRBV27 | TGTGCCAGCAGCGTCCTCGGGACTAGCTCCGAGCAGTACTTC | CASSVLGTSSEQYF
TRBD1 | - | TRBJ1-2 | TRBV9 | TGTGCCAGCAGCGTAGTGGGAAAACAGGGGTTAGATGGCTACACCTTC | CASSVVGKQGLDGYTF
TRBD1 | - | TRBJ1-2 | TRBV28 | TGTGCCAGCAGGGGTGCGGGACAGGGGACTCCGAACTATGGCTACACCTTC | CASRGAGQGTPNYGYTF
- | few | TRBJ2-2 | TRBV11-2 | TGTGCCAGCAGCCCGGGACTGTACACCGGGGAGCTGTTTTTT | CASSPGLYTGELFF
- | - | TRBJ1-2 | TRBV7-9 | TGTGCCAGCAGCTTAGGTCTAGCGGGTTCGGGCTATGGCTACACCTTC | CASSLGLAGSGYGYTF
- | - | TRBJ1-4 | TRBV6-5 | TGTGCCAGCAGATATCTTGCAACTAATGAAAAACTGTTTTTT | CASRYLATNEKLFF
TRBD1 | - | TRBJ1-1 | TRBV3-1/TRBV3-2 | TGTGCCAGCAGCCTGACAGGGGCTGAAGCTTTCTTT | CASSLTGAEAFF
TRBD1 | - | TRBJ1-2 | TRBV28 | TGTGCCAGCAAGGGGGCAGGGGAGCGCTACACCTTC | CASKGAGERYTF
- | - | TRBJ1-3 | TRBV7-6 | TGTGCCAGCAGCTTGGGGGCAGGGAGCGGAAACACCATATATTTT | CASSLGAGSGNTIYF
TRBD1 | - | TRBJ2-7 | TRBV4-1 | TGCGCCAGCAGCCACGGGACAGCGCGCTACGAGCAGTACTTC | CASSHGTARYEQYF
TRBD1 | - | TRBJ1-1 | TRBV12-5 | TGTGCTAGTGGTAGCCGCACGCCCGGACAGGACAACACTGAAGCTTTCTTT | CASGSRTPGQDNTEAFF
- | - | TRBJ1-5 | TRBV12-3/TRBV12-4 | TGTGCCAGCATGGCGGAACCCTATCAGCCCCAGCATTTT | CASMAEPYQPQHF
TRBD2 | - | TRBJ2-5 | TRBV4-3 | TGCGCCAGCAGCCAAGGAATAGCGGGAGGGGGAGAGACCCAGTACTTC | CASSQGIAGGGETQYF
- | - | TRBJ1-2 | TRBV6-5 | TGTGCCAGCAGTCTAGCTTTGGGACACAACTATGGCTACACCTTC | CASSLALGHNYGYTF
TRBD2 | - | TRBJ2-2 | TRBV5-4 | TGTGCCAGCAGCTCTCGGACTAGCGGGACTAACACCGGGGAGCTGTTTTTT | CASSSRTSGTNTGELFF
TRBD1 | - | TRBJ1-3 | TRBV7-2 | TGTGCCAGCAGCCCGAGGACAGGGGGCGATGGAAACACCATATATTTT | CASSPRTGGDGNTIYF
- | - | TRBJ1-4 | TRBV10-2 | TGCGCCAGCAGTGCGTACACACGAAATGAAAAACTGTTTTTT | CASSAYTRNEKLFF
- | - | TRBJ1-5 | TRBV6-2/TRBV6-3 | TGTGCCAGCAGTGCGGGAGAACCCCAGCATTTT | CASSAGEPQHF
- | - | TRBJ1-1 | TRBV19 | TGTGCCAGTAGTAGGGGGAGGGCCCCGAACACTGAAGCTTTCTTT | CASSRGRAPNTEAFF
TRBD2 | - | TRBJ2-1 | TRBV24-1 | TGTGCCACCAGTGAGTCGGGACTAGCGGGGGGGCTCTATGAGCAGTTCTTC | CATSESGLAGGLYEQFF
TRBD1 | few | TRBJ1-1 | TRBV5-1 | TGCGCCAGCAGCTCTGGACAGGGGTCTCCGAACACTGAAGCTTTCTTT | CASSSGQGSPNTEAFF
TRBD2 | - | TRBJ2-1 | TRBV9 | TGTGCCAGCAGCGGGGGACTAGCGCGCAATGAGCAGTTCTTC | CASSGGLARNEQFF
- | - | TRBJ2-7 | TRBV11-2 | TGTGCCAGCAGCTTAGTCCCCATCTACGAGCAGTACTTC | CASSLVPIYEQYF
- | - | TRBJ2-7 | TRBV19 | TGTGCCAGTAGTAACAGGGCCCTGAGGGAGCAGTACTTC | CASSNRALREQYF
- | - | TRBJ2-2 | TRBV6-5 | TGTGCCAGCACCTTTCATGAGGACACCGGGGAGCTGTTTTTT | CASTFHEDTGELFF
TRBD1 | - | TRBJ1-2 | TRBV6-6 | TGTGCCAGCAGCCCCGGGACAGGGAAAAAAGACTATGGCTACACCTTC | CASSPGTGKKDYGYTF
- | - | TRBJ2-7 | TRBV6-2/TRBV6-3 | TGTGCCAGCAGTTCCTGGACCCTCGAGGGCGAGCAGTACTTC | CASSSWTLEGEQYF
- | - | TRBJ2-3 | TRBV7-9 | TGTGCCAGCAGCTTAGACGGGAGTGCAGATACGCAGTATTTT | CASSLDGSADTQYF
- | once | TRBJ1-3 | TRBV5-1 | TGCGCCAGCAGCTCGACCGGGGTCGGAAACACCATATATTTT | CASSSTGVGNTIYF
TRBD1 | - | TRBJ2-4 | TRBV6-6 | TGTGCCAGCAGTTCAGGGGGCGCTTCAGGCAAGGACATTCAGTACTTC | CASSSGGASGKDIQYF
- | - | TRBJ1-3 | TRBV28 | TGTGCCAGCAGTTTCGGGTTGATGCGACAGGCCTCCTCTGGAAACACCATATATTTT | CASSFGLMRQASSGNTIYF
TRBD1 | - | TRBJ1-1 | TRBV5-5 | TGTGCCAGCAGCTCCGGGACAGGGGGTTGGACTGAAGCTTTCTTT | CASSSGTGGWTEAFF
TRBD1 | once | TRBJ1-5 | TRBV29-1 | TGCAGCGCTGGACAGGGAAATAGCAATCAGCCCCAGCATTTT | CSAGQGNSNQPQHF
TRBD1 | - | TRBJ1-5 | TRBV5-1 | TGCGCCAGCAGCTTGACAGGGGGCAATCAGCCCCAGCATTTT | CASSLTGGNQPQHF
- | - | TRBJ1-2 | TRBV5-4 | TGTGCCAGCAGCTTGGGAGCCCGGGATGGCTACACCTTC | CASSLGARDGYTF
TRBD1 | - | TRBJ1-2 | TRBV9 | TGTGCCAGCAGCGTAGAGGGACAGGCCATCGGCTACACCTTC | CASSVEGQAIGYTF
- | - | TRBJ1-4 | TRBV11-3 | TGTGCCAGCAGCTTCGGCAGGACTAATGAAAAACTGTTTTTT | CASSFGRTNEKLFF
TRBD1 | - | TRBJ2-7 | TRBV28 | TGTGCCAGCAGACGACAGGGGACCCGCTACGAGCAGTACTTC | CASRRQGTRYEQYF
- | - | TRBJ1-2 | TRBV29-1 | TGCAGCGTTGAAGACATGGACATCCCCAACTATGGCTACACCTTC | CSVEDMDIPNYGYTF
- | few | TRBJ1-1 | TRBV30 | TGTGCCTGGACCCCGGGACAGAACACTGAAGCTTTCTTT | CAWTPGQNTEAFF
- | - | TRBJ2-3 | TRBV7-9 | TGTGCCAGCAGCTTCCTCACAGATACGCAGTATTTT | CASSFLTDTQYF
TRBD1 | few | TRBJ1-2 | TRBV12-3/TRBV12-4 | TGTGCCAGCAGTTCTACAGGGGGCGCCGGCTACACCTTC | CASSSTGGAGYTF
- | - | TRBJ1-3 | TRBV5-1 | TGCGCCAGCAGCTCTGGATTGGGGGCCCCTGGAAACACCATATATTTT | CASSSGLGAPGNTIYF
TRBD1 | few | TRBJ1-2 | TRBV14 | TGTGCCAGCAGCCAAGGAGGGACAGGGACCAACTATGGCTACACCTTC | CASSQGGTGTNYGYTF
- | - | TRBJ1-2 | TRBV5-8 | TGTGCCAGCAGCTTCGGCGGACAAGCTCACTATGGCTACACCTTC | CASSFGGQAHYGYTF